These T cell receptor beta chains were read from a single sample in a study of cytomegalovirus exposure and HLA in healthy donors. This table comes from immunoSEQ multiplex PCR, and its TCRdb copy is limited to in-frame clones, with some not included. The sample consists of roughly 130,000 clones, 60% to 85% of them appearing once. The sequenced sample was PBMCs. These receptor sequences come from a human donor in good health. CDR3s include the opening cysteine and the closing phenylalanine or tryptophan. A D gene is named only where the DNA matches it firmly. Size is omitted from some rows. Given values are once, few, many or a class for expanded clones.

d_gene	v_gene	abundance	j_gene	CDR3aa	CDR3nt
TRBD1	TRBV7-2	-	TRBJ1-1	CASSLRMGTGSLNTEAFF	TGTGCCAGCAGCCTACGTATGGGGACAGGGAGCCTGAACACTGAAGCTTTCTTT
TRBD2	TRBV4-2	-	TRBJ2-2	CASSQTRLAGGRTGELFF	TGTGCCAGCAGCCAAACCCGACTAGCGGGGGGTCGCACCGGGGAGCTGTTTTTT
TRBD2	TRBV10-2	-	TRBJ2-5	CASSAGLAGAIETQYF	TGCGCCAGCAGCGCAGGACTAGCGGGGGCCATAGAGACCCAGTACTTC
-	TRBV2	-	TRBJ2-3	CASRVRVDTQYF	TGTGCCAGCAGGGTAAGAGTAGATACGCAGTATTTT
-	TRBV4-1	few	TRBJ2-4	CASSQANLGSVAKNIQYF	TGCGCCAGCAGCCAAGCCAACCTTGGCAGTGTTGCCAAAAACATTCAGTACTTC
-	TRBV2	few	TRBJ1-4	CASISQGKEKLFF	TGTGCCAGCATTAGTCAGGGGAAAGAAAAACTGTTTTTT
-	TRBV6-5	-	TRBJ1-6	CASSKDRFNSPLHF	TGTGCCAGCAGTAAAGACAGGTTTAATTCACCCCTCCACTTT
-	TRBV5-5	-	TRBJ1-1	CASSPSGTEAFF	TGTGCCAGCAGCCCCTCGGGCACTGAAGCTTTCTTT
-	TRBV9	-	TRBJ2-1	CASSISEDEQFF	TGTGCCAGCAGTATCTCCGAGGATGAGCAGTTCTTC
TRBD1	TRBV9	-	TRBJ2-7	CASSVEGTGGLDEQYF	TGTGCCAGCAGCGTTGAGGGGACAGGGGGTCTCGACGAGCAGTACTTC
TRBD1	TRBV5-1	few	TRBJ1-5	CASSMGQGTGQPQHF	TGCGCCAGCAGCATGGGACAGGGAACGGGTCAGCCCCAGCATTTT
TRBD1	TRBV19	-	TRBJ1-5	CASNRGEGNQPQHF	TGTGCCAGTAACAGGGGGGAAGGCAATCAGCCCCAGCATTTT
-	TRBV6-1	-	TRBJ2-2	CAEGRENTGELFF	TGTGCCGAGGGGCGGGAGAACACCGGGGAGCTGTTTTTT
TRBD1	TRBV23-1	-	TRBJ1-1	CASSRGRTEAFF	TGCGCCAGCAGCAGGGGGCGCACTGAAGCTTTCTTT
-	TRBV5-4	-	TRBJ1-1	CASSPTGTEAFF	TGTGCCAGCAGCCCCACGGGTACTGAAGCTTTCTTT
-	TRBV7-2	-	TRBJ1-6	CASSTDISVHSPLHF	TGTGCCAGCAGCACGGACATTTCCGTTCATTCACCCCTCCACTTT
-	TRBV5-5	few	TRBJ2-7	CASSLVSRAHEQYF	TGTGCCAGCAGCTTGGTAAGCAGGGCCCACGAGCAGTACTTC
TRBD1	TRBV29-1	-	TRBJ1-1	CSVGTGRVMNTEAFF	TGCAGCGTTGGGACAGGGAGGGTCATGAACACTGAAGCTTTCTTT
-	TRBV7-9	-	TRBJ1-1	CSSSTRGNEAFF	TGTTCCAGCAGCACTAGGGGGAATGAAGCTTTCTTT
TRBD2	TRBV7-2	-	TRBJ2-7	CASSLRLASTSWYEQYF	TGTGCCAGCAGCTTAAGACTAGCGAGTACCAGCTGGTACGAGCAGTACTTC
-	TRBV5-6	-	TRBJ1-5	CASSLTGYNQPQHF	TGTGCCAGCAGCTTGACAGGGTACAATCAGCCCCAGCATTTT
TRBD2	TRBV10-3	-	TRBJ2-3	CAIRAGGQADTQYF	TGTGCCATCAGAGCGGGGGGCCAGGCAGATACGCAGTATTTT
-	TRBV7-9	-	TRBJ2-5	CASSSLPPLVVETQYF	TGTGCCAGCAGCTCCCTACCCCCCCTAGTGGTGGAGACCCAGTACTTC
TRBD1	TRBV5-1	-	TRBJ1-1	CASSLNRGDTEAFF	TGCGCCAGCAGCTTGAACAGGGGGGACACTGAAGCTTTCTTT
-	TRBV10-1	-	TRBJ2-7	CASSESLVRYSDPPEQYF	TGCGCCAGCAGTGAGTCTTTAGTTAGGTATAGCGACCCCCCAGAGCAGTACTTC
TRBD1	TRBV2	-	TRBJ1-2	CASSGDRVNYGYTF	TGTGCCAGCAGTGGGGACAGGGTGAACTATGGCTACACCTTC
-	TRBV28	-	TRBJ2-1	CASRRTPGYALF	TGTGCCAGCAGGCGCACTCCAGGGTACGCCCTCTTC
TRBD1	TRBV10-3	-	TRBJ2-6	CAISGDRGSSGANVLTF	TGTGCCATCAGTGGAGACAGGGGTAGTTCTGGGGCCAACGTCCTGACTTTC
-	TRBV7-9	-	TRBJ2-2	CASVGLLSAGELFF	TGTGCCAGCGTGGGACTGCTGAGCGCCGGGGAGCTGTTTTTT
TRBD1	TRBV6-1	-	TRBJ2-7	CASSARDRGRYEQYF	TGTGCCAGCAGTGCCCGGGACAGGGGTAGGTACGAGCAGTACTTC
TRBD1	TRBV7-9	-	TRBJ2-7	CASSLVDRVHF	TGTGCCAGCAGCTTAGTAGACAGGGTGCACTTC
TRBD2	TRBV6-5	few	TRBJ2-7	CASSSSFVAGLYEQYF	TGTGCCAGCAGTTCCTCTTTTGTAGCGGGGCTTTACGAGCAGTACTTC
TRBD1	TRBV13	once	TRBJ2-7	CASSPPAGGLHEQYF	TGTGCCAGCAGCCCCCCCGCAGGGGGCTTGCACGAGCAGTACTTC
-	TRBV6-6	few	TRBJ2-1	CASSLDSEQFF	TGTGCCAGCAGCCTCGATAGTGAGCAGTTCTTC
-	TRBV6-5	-	TRBJ2-3	CASTGSSSTDTQYF	TGTGCCAGCACAGGATCATCTAGCACAGATACGCAGTATTTT
-	TRBV27	few	TRBJ2-5	CASSSLDSWGGETQYF	TGTGCCAGCAGTTCCCTGGACAGCTGGGGCGGAGAGACCCAGTACTTC
-	TRBV7-8	-	TRBJ1-2	CASSPRSQGPIGYTF	TGTGCCAGCAGCCCCAGGAGCCAGGGGCCCATTGGCTACACCTTC
-	TRBV2	-	TRBJ2-3	CASSEWARSTDTQYF	TGTGCCAGCAGTGAATGGGCACGTAGCACAGATACGCAGTATTTT
TRBD2	TRBV18	-	TRBJ2-1	CASKTGTSVDNEQFF	TGTGCCAGCAAAACGGGGACTAGCGTAGACAATGAGCAGTTCTTC
-	TRBV28	once	TRBJ2-1	CASSLGGQNYNEQFF	TGTGCCAGCAGTTTGGGGGGGCAGAACTACAATGAGCAGTTCTTC
-	TRBV7-6	-	TRBJ2-1	CASTPGRGASYNEQFF	TGTGCCAGCACCCCCGGACGGGGGGCCTCCTACAATGAGCAGTTCTTC
-	TRBV12-5	-	TRBJ1-1	CASAAGGGTEAFF	TGTGCTAGTGCTGCGGGGGGGGGCACTGAAGCTTTCTTT
-	TRBV12-2	-	TRBJ1-3	CASRFYGNTIYF	TGTGCAAGTCGCTTTTATGGAAACACCATATATTTT
-	TRBV27	-	TRBJ2-7	CASSIGVAYEQYF	TGTGCCTCCTCGATCGGAGTTGCCTACGAGCAGTACTTC
TRBD1	TRBV4-1	-	TRBJ2-2	CASSRTGGGELFF	TGCGCCAGCAGCCGGACAGGGGGCGGGGAGCTGTTTTTT
-	TRBV7-9	-	TRBJ2-1	CASAAGAPVSYNEQFF	TGTGCCAGCGCGGCGGGGGCCCCCGTCTCCTACAATGAGCAGTTCTTC
-	TRBV28	once	TRBJ2-7	CASSLLAGDEQYF	TGTGCCAGCAGTTTATTAGCAGGGGACGAGCAGTACTTC